The 3 T cell receptor beta chains reported below all come from one sample, sequenced in a study of chemoradiotherapy in HPV16-positive cancers. Profiled with immunoSEQ multiplex PCR; TCRdb holds only in-frame clones, not every one. This table holds tens of thousands of clones, about 86% found once. Specimen: blood, collected from a patient who underwent chemoradiotherapy. The receptors were gathered from a human donor with HPV-associated anogenital cancer.

The CDR3 DNA sequence: TGTGCCAGCAGTGACTTAGAATGGGGTACGCAGTATTTT. Translated, it gives CASSDLEWGTQYF. The chain is built from TRBV6-4 and TRBJ2-3; D remains ambiguous. There are 13 residues in the CDR3. With 1 base removed from V and 8 bases from J, the gap between germline ends came to 10 bases. Germline CDR1 and CDR2: MRHNA and SNTAGT.

This clone came up once. The chain uses TRBV7-2 and TRBJ2-3; 9 bases map to TRBD2. The CDR3 runs to 14 residues. The V gene end was trimmed by 3 bases and the J gene end by 4 bases; junction bases not matched to a gene: 2. Germline loops: CDR1 SGHTA, CDR2 FQGNSA. DNA for the CDR3: TGTGCCAGCAGCTTCGGACTAGCGTCAGATACGCAGTATTTT. Translated, it gives CASSFGLASDTQYF. Together with reference TRBV7-2 and TRBJ2-3, the CDR3 gives the full variable domain: GAGVSQSPSNKVTEKGKDVELRCDPISGHTALYWYRQSLGQGLEFLIYFQGNSAPDKSGLPSDRFSAERTGGSVSTLTIQRTQQEDSAVYLCASSFGLASDTQYFGPGTRLTVL.

This chain uses TRBV9 with TRBJ2-3; a possible D gene is TRBD2 (6 bases). The CDR3 totals 15 residues. Trimming shortened V by 3 bases and J by 1 base, and 12 bases separated the two germline ends. Looked up from germline, CDR1 is SGDLS and CDR2 is YYNGEE. The CDR3 nucleotides read TGTGCCAGCAGCGGGGGGGATAGCGGCACAGATACGCAGTATTTT. Its translation is CASSGGDSGTDTQYF.